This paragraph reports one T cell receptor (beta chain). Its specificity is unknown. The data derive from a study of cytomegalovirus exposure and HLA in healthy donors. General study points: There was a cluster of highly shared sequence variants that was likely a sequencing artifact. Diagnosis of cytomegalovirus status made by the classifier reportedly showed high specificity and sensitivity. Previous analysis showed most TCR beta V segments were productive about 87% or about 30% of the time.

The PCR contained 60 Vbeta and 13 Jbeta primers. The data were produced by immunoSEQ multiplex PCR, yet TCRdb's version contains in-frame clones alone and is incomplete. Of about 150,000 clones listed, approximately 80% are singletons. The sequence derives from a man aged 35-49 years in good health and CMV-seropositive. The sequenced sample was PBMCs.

The CDR3: CASSLAAGASTGELFF. CDR3 nucleotide sequence: TGTGCCAGCAGCCTGGCGGCGGGAGCGAGCACCGGGGAGCTGTTTTTT. The V call is TRBV7-9, the J call TRBJ2-2; 7 bases line up with TRBD2. This CDR3 is built from 16 residues. Germline loops: CDR1 SEHNR, CDR2 FQNEAQ (reference sequence). V shed 5 bases, J shed 4 bases, and the junction held 10 bases outside the gene matches.